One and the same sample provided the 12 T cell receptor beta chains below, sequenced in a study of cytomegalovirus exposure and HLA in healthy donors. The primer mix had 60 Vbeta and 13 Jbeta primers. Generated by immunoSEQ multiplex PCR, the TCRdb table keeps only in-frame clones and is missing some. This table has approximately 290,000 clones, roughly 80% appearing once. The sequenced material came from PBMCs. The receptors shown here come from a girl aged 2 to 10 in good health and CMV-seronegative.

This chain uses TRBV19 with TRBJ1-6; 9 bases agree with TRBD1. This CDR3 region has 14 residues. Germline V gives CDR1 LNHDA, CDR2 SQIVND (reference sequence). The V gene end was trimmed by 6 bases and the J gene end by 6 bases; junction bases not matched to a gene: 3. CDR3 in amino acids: CASRGQGPNSPLHF. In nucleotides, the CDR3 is TGTGCCAGTAGGGGACAGGGACCTAATTCACCCCTCCACTTT.

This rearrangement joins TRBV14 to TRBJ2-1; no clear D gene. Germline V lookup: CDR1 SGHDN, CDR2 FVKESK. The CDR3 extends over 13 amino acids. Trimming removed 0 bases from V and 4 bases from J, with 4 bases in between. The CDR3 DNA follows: TGTGCCAGCAGCCAAGAGTATTACAATGAGCAGTTCTTC. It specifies CASSQEYYNEQFF. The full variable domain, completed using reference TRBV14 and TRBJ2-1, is EAGVTQFPSHSVIEKGQTVTLRCDPISGHDNLYWYRRVMGKEIKFLLHFVKESKQDESGMPNNRFLAERTGGTYSTLKVQPAELEDSGVYFCASSQEYYNEQFFGPGTRLTVL.

CDR3 in amino acids: CASKTSVYSYNEQFF. CDR3 coding DNA: TGCGCCAGCAAGACTAGCGTCTACTCCTACAATGAGCAGTTCTTC. This rearrangement joins TRBV10-2 to TRBJ2-1, with TRBD2 identical over 8 bases. Trimming took 7 bases from V and 0 from J; bases not matched to a gene: 5. The CDR3 is 15 amino acids. Germline-derived CDR1 and CDR2 are WSHSY and SAAADI.

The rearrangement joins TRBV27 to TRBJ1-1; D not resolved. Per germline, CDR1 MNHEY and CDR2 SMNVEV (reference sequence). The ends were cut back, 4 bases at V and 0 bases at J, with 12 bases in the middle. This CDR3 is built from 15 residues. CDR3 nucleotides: TGTGCCAGCAGTTCGGGTCGCGGGATGAACACTGAAGCTTTCTTT. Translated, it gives CASSSGRGMNTEAFF.

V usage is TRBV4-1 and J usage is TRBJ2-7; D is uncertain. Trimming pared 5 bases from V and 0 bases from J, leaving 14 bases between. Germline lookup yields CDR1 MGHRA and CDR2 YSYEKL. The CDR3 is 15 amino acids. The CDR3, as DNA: TGCGCCAGCAGCGGTTTTGGCCCTGTCTCCTACGAGCAGTACTTC. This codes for CASSGFGPVSYEQYF.

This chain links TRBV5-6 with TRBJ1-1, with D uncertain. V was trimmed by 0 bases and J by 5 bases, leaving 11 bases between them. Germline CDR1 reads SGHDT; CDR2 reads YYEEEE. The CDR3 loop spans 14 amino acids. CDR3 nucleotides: TGTGCCAGCAGCTTGGGTTTCTCCGGGACTGAAGCTTTCTTT. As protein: CASSLGFSGTEAFF.

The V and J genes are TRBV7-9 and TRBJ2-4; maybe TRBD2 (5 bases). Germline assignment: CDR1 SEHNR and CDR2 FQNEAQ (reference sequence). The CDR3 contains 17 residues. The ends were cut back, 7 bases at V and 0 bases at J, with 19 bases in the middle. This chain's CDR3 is CASTTAAGSAAKNIQYF. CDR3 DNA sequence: TGTGCCAGCACCACCGCCGCGGGTTCCGCAGCCAAAAACATTCAGTACTTC.

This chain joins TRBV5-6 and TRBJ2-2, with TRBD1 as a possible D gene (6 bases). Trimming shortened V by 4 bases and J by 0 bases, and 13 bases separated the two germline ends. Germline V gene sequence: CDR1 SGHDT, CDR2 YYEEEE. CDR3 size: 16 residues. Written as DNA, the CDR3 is TGTGCCAGCAGCCCCGCGAACAGGGCGAACACCGGGGAGCTGTTTTTT. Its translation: CASSPANRANTGELFF.

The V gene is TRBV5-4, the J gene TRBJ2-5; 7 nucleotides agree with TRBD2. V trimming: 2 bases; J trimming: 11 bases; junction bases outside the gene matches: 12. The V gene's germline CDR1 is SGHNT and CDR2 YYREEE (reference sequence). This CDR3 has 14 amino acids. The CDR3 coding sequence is TGTGCCAGCAGCTTATCCGGGACTACCCTAGAGCAGTACTTC. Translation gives CASSLSGTTLEQYF.

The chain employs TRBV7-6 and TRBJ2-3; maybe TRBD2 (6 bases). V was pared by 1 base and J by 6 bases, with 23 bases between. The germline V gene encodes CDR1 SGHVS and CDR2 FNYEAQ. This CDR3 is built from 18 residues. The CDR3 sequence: CASSLGVEGLSGKDTQYF. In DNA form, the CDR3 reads TGTGCCAGCAGCTTAGGAGTTGAGGGACTCTCAGGCAAGGATACGCAGTATTTT. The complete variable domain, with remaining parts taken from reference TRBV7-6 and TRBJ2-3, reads GAGVSQSPRYKVTKRGQDVALRCDPISGHVSLYWYRQALGQGPEFLTYFNYEAQQDKSGLPNDRFSAERPEGSISTLTIQRTEQRDSAMYRCASSLGVEGLSGKDTQYFGPGTRLTVL.

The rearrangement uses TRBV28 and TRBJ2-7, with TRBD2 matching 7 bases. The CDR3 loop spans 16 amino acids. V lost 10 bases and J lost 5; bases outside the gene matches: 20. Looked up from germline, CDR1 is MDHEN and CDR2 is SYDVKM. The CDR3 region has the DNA TGTGCCACCAAGTTAAGGGTTGCGGGAGAGGGGAACGAGCAGTACTTC. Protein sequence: CATKLRVAGEGNEQYF.

The CDR3 sequence: CASSGQGIVAFF. The CDR3 DNA sequence: TGTGCCAGCAGTGGACAGGGTATTGTAGCTTTCTTT. The chain combines TRBV6-1 with TRBJ1-1; 7 bases fit TRBD1. V dropped 4 bases and J dropped 10; count of bases not matched to a gene: 6. Germline CDR1 and CDR2: MNHNS and SASEGT. The CDR3 contains 12 residues.